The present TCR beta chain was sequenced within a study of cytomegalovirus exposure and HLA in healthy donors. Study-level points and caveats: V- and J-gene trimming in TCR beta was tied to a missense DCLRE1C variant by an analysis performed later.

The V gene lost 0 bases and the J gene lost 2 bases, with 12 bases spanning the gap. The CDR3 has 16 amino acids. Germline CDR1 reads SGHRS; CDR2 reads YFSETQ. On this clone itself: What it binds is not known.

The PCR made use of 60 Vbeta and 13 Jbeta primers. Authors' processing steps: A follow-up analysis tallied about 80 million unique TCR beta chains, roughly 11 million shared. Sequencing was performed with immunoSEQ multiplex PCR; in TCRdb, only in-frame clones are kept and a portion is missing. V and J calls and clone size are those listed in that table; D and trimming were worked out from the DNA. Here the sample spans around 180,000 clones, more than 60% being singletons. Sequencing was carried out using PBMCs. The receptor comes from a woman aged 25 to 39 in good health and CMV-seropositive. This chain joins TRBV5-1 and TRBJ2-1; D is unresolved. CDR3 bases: TGCGCCAGCAGCTTGGCAGCTTCCCAGGCCTACAATGAGCAGTTCTTC. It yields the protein CASSLAASQAYNEQFF.